The 14 T cell receptor beta chains below all came from one sample that was sequenced in a study of T-cell memory formation after mild COVID-19. TCRdb processed the 5' RACE reads anew with MiXCR; each CDR3 protein has one entry. The profile shows roughly 370,000 distinct CDR3 sequences, 15% to 20% of them singletons. The material sequenced was PBMCs or a T cell subset sorted from them (not recorded which). Receptor source: a man aged 18-30 years who had mild COVID-19 (a few samples of this study predate the infection). Cell type and time point are not known.

This clonotype was detected ten times or more. The chain is built from TRBV5-5 and TRBJ2-7; possibly TRBD1 or TRBD2 for D (5 bases each). Trimming left V 4 bases short and J 0 bases short, with 11 bases between. There are 14 residues in the CDR3. Germline V gene data show CDR1 as SGHKS and CDR2 as YYEKEE (reference sequence). The CDR3 DNA is TGTGCCAGCAGCCCCGGGACCGACTCCTACGAGCAGTACGTC. Translation gives CASSPGTDSYEQYV.

This clonotype has more than one count but fewer than ten. This sequence joins TRBV14 and TRBJ2-3; TRBD1 aligns across 10 bases. Germline V gene sequence: CDR1 SGHDN, CDR2 FVKESK. This CDR3 has 16 amino acids. V was clipped by 0 bases and J by 3 bases; unmatched bases: 3. This CDR3 reads CASSQDQDRGTDTQYF. As DNA, the CDR3 is TGTGCCAGCAGCCAAGATCAGGACAGGGGGACAGATACGCAGTATTTT.

The chain carries TRBV28 and TRBJ2-4; 7 bases line up with TRBD1. This CDR3 comprises 14 residues. Germline loops: CDR1 MDHEN, CDR2 SYDVKM. After removal of 5 bases from V and 4 bases from J, the junction contained 5 bases not matched to a gene. Here the CDR3 reads CASSPSTGKNIQYF. The CDR3 nucleotides are TGTGCCAGCAGTCCTTCGACAGGGAAAAACATTCAGTACTTC.

The table lists this clonotype with a few counts. This chain links TRBV4-2 with TRBJ2-1, with 9 nucleotides matching TRBD2. V lost 4 bases to trimming and J lost 4 bases; unmatched junction nucleotides: 11. CDR1 LGHNA and CDR2 YNFKEQ come from the germline V gene. The CDR3 covers 17 residues. This chain's CDR3 is CASSPSRLAGTYNEQFF. The CDR3 region has the DNA TGTGCCAGCAGCCCCTCGAGGCTAGCGGGGACATACAATGAGCAGTTCTTC.

This clonotype turned up a few times. V is TRBV4-1 and J is TRBJ2-5; TRBD2 agrees at 10 bases. CDR1 and CDR2 from the germline V gene are MGHRA and YSYEKL. The CDR3 is made up of 17 amino acids. The V segment lost 6 bases and the J segment 4 bases; nucleotides outside the gene matches: 14. CDR3 bases: TGCGCCAGCAGTCCTACTTTAGCGGGGGGTGATCGAGAGACCCAGTACTTC. It translates to CASSPTLAGGDRETQYF.

There are a few counts of this clonotype. This chain joins TRBV7-6 and TRBJ2-3, with D uncertain. Trimming pared 1 base from V and 8 bases from J, leaving 10 bases between. The V gene's germline CDR1 is SGHVS and CDR2 FNYEAQ. The CDR3 has 13 amino acids. DNA of the CDR3: TGTGCCAGCAGCTTAGGGGGTTCGGGTACGCAGTATTTT. It yields the protein CASSLGGSGTQYF.

This clonotype showed up just a few times. The chain uses TRBV7-2 and TRBJ1-1, with a possible D match to TRBD1 (5 bases). The V end lost 6 bases, the J end lost 4 bases, and 15 bases lay between the germline ends. This CDR3 comprises 14 residues. In germline, CDR1 is SGHTA, CDR2 FQGNSA. CDR3 bases: TGTGCCAGCAGAACCCGGGACGGCTTCACTGAAGCTTTCTTT. Protein product: CASRTRDGFTEAFF. The whole variable domain, filled in from reference TRBV7-2 and TRBJ1-1, reads GAGVSQSPSNKVTEKGKDVELRCDPISGHTALYWYRQSLGQGLEFLIYFQGNSAPDKSGLPSDRFSAERTGGSVSTLTIQRTQQEDSAVYLCASRTRDGFTEAFFGQGTRLTVV.

The sample holds a few counts of this clonotype. The chain is built from TRBV5-1 and TRBJ2-5; the D call may be TRBD1 or TRBD2 (5 bases each). Trimming removed 2 bases at V and 9 bases at J, with 17 bases between. CDR1 SGHRS and CDR2 YFSETQ come from the germline V gene. The CDR3 is 14 residues long. The DNA of the CDR3 is TGCGCCAGCAGCTTTGAACATGAACTGGGGGCCCAGTACTTC. Translating it yields CASSFEHELGAQYF. The entire variable domain, with the rest obtained from reference TRBV5-1 and TRBJ2-5, is as follows: KAGVTQTPRYLIKTRGQQVTLSCSPISGHRSVSWYQQTPGQGLQFLFEYFSETQRNKGNFPGRFSGRQFSNSRSEMNVSTLELGDSALYLCASSFEHELGAQYFGPGTRLLVL.

The chain links TRBV4-1 to TRBJ1-1; D remains unclear. Germline CDR1 and CDR2: MGHRA and YSYEKL. Trimming removed 5 bases at V and 1 base at J, with 14 bases between. The CDR3 sequence is 15 residues long. CDR3: CASSDPRGRNTEAFF. The DNA for the CDR3 is TGCGCCAGCAGCGACCCTCGTGGTCGGAACACTGAAGCTTTCTTT.

This clonotype has more than one count but fewer than ten. The chain couples TRBV4-3 to TRBJ1-1; D gene ambiguous. CDR1 is LGHNA and CDR2 is YSLEER in the germline V gene. This CDR3 has 12 amino acids. Trimming shortened V by 11 bases and J by 1 base, and 11 bases separated the two germline ends. CDR3 in DNA: TGCGCCTCTGGGTGGGAGAACACTGAAGCTTTCTTT. Translation: CASGWENTEAFF.

V and J are TRBV12-3 or TRBV12-4 and TRBJ2-3, with 12 bases aligning to TRBD2. J gave up 1 base and V 8 bases, and 16 bases lay outside the gene matches. This CDR3 spans 19 amino acids. DNA of the CDR3: TGTGCCAGCTCTACCACCGGGACTAGCGGGCCCTATGGCACAGATACGCAGTATTTT. This gives the protein CASSTTGTSGPYGTDTQYF.

The genes are TRBV29-1 and TRBJ2-5; maybe TRBD1 (5 bases). The CDR3 contains 11 residues. Trimming pared 7 bases from V and 5 bases from J, leaving 11 bases between. CDR1 SQVTM and CDR2 ANQGSEA come from the germline V gene. CDR3 residues: CSARNRETQYF. Written as DNA, the CDR3 is TGCAGCGCTAGAAACAGGGAGACCCAGTACTTC.

A few counts support this clonotype. This chain links TRBV7-8 with TRBJ1-1; TRBD1 is a possible D gene (5 bases). The CDR3 is 13 residues long. Looked up from germline, CDR1 is SGHVS and CDR2 is FQNEAQ. V lost 5 bases, J lost 5 bases, and 12 bases lay in between. This CDR3 is CASSPTTETEAFF. Here the CDR3 DNA reads TGTGCCAGCAGCCCTACGACAGAAACTGAAGCTTTCTTT. Complete variable domain (other parts from reference TRBV7-8 and TRBJ1-1): GAGVSQSPRYKVAKRGQDVALRCDPISGHVSLFWYQQALGQGPEFLTYFQNEAQLDKSGLPSDRFFAERPEGSVSTLKIQRTQQEDSAVYLCASSPTTETEAFFGQGTRLTVV.

The rearrangement joins TRBV7-2 to TRBJ2-7; TRBD2 agrees at 10 bases. CDR1 and CDR2 (germline): SGHTA, FQGNSA. Trimming cost V 4 bases and J 6 bases; bases outside gene matches: 9. The CDR3 has 15 residues. The CDR3 region is CASSSSLAGETEQYF. The DNA for the CDR3 is TGTGCCAGCAGCTCGAGTCTAGCGGGGGAAACCGAGCAGTACTTC.